The T cell receptor (beta chain) under discussion was sequenced for a study of T cell responses to AZD1222 COVID-19 vaccine. Some clones are missing from TCRdb's copy, which holds only in-frame ones; the method was immunoSEQ multiplex PCR. The sample gives around 210,000 clones, around 94% of which show up once; around 1.7% is in the top ten. The junction had 6 bases not matched to a gene; V was cut back by 5 bases and J by 1 base. In germline, CDR1 is SEHNR, CDR2 FQNEAQ (reference sequence). The CDR3 contains 16 residues. Regarding this clone: No antigen is known for it.

Overall study findings and caveats: Spike was spanned by vaccine-associated CD4 TCRs, which were dominant at 160-218 and 743-854. Vaccination with two AZD1222 doses was followed by a rise in Spike-specific TCR breadth and depth. No day 14 peak samples; only post-peak repertoires were characterized.

The input for sequencing was peripheral blood, taken 28 days after the second dose of the MenACWY control vaccine. The receptor was isolated from an adult who received the MenACWY meningococcal vaccine as a control. V and J are TRBV7-9 and TRBJ2-1, with 9 bases identical to TRBD1. Here the CDR3 reads CASSATGGRSYNEQFF. DNA for the CDR3: TGTGCCAGCAGCGCCACAGGGGGCCGATCCTACAATGAGCAGTTCTTC.